The 20 T cell receptor beta chains given below trace back to one sample, sequenced in a study of T cells after somatic rescue of genetic block. Sequenced by immunoSEQ multiplex PCR; TCRdb stores in-frame clones only, minus some. Of about 67,000 clones in the sample, about 90% were seen once. The material sequenced was peripheral blood mononuclear cells (PBMCs). These receptor sequences come from a man between 35 and 55 years old.

The rearrangement links TRBV6-1 to TRBJ2-5; D assignment may be TRBD1 or TRBD2 (5 bases each). CDR3 length equals 15 residues. Germline lookup yields CDR1 MNHNS and CDR2 SASEGT. The V gene lost 3 bases and the J gene lost 2 bases, with 13 bases spanning the gap. The CDR3: CASSDYGARQETQYF. CDR3 nucleotides: TGTGCCAGCAGTGACTACGGGGCCCGTCAAGAGACCCAGTACTTC.

This clone has just one count. The J gene is TRBJ2-3, the V gene TRBV4-2; the match to TRBD2 covers 13 bases. Per germline, CDR1 LGHNA and CDR2 YNFKEQ. Losses at the gene ends were 1 base for V and 4 bases for J; bases not matched to a gene: 5. The CDR3 sequence is 17 residues long. CDR3 in amino acids: CASSQGTSGGGADTQYF. The CDR3 nucleotides are TGTGCCAGCAGCCAAGGGACTAGCGGGGGTGGTGCAGATACGCAGTATTTT.

A single count supports this clone. V gene TRBV6-6 combines with J gene TRBJ2-7; 10 nucleotides agree with TRBD2. This CDR3 has 16 amino acids. V was pared by 6 bases and J by 5 bases, with 13 bases of the junction left unmatched. Germline V gene data show CDR1 as MNHNY and CDR2 as SVGAGI (reference sequence). CDR3: CASRTKKRGGHHEQYF. As DNA, the CDR3 is TGTGCCAGCAGGACCAAAAAGCGGGGGGGCCACCACGAGCAGTACTTC.

The rearrangement uses TRBV28 and TRBJ1-5; D is possibly TRBD1 (5 bases). The V end was cut by 6 bases, the J end by 4 bases, with 19 bases between. CDR1 is MDHEN and CDR2 is SYDVKM in the germline V gene. The CDR3 is 16 residues long. The CDR3 DNA follows: TGTGCCAGCAGCAAATTAGGAGGGGCGGATAATCAGCCCCAGCATTTT. This translates into CASSKLGGADNQPQHF.

The chain has TRBV9 and TRBJ2-3; unclear D gene. Germline V gene sequence: CDR1 SGDLS, CDR2 YYNGEE. V lost 4 bases, J lost 6 bases, and 12 bases lay in between. The CDR3 extends over 13 amino acids. In DNA form, the CDR3 reads TGTGCCAGCAGCTTGAAGGGCTCGGATACGCAGTATTTT. Translating gives CASSLKGSDTQYF.

This clone is a singleton in its sample. This rearrangement joins TRBV29-1 to TRBJ2-5, with D hard to call. The V gene lost 8 bases and the J gene lost 2 bases, with 15 bases spanning the gap. Germline V gene data show CDR1 as SQVTM and CDR2 as ANQGSEA. The CDR3 is 13 amino acids. The CDR3 coding sequence is TGCAGCTATCGACCTAATCGTCAAGAGACCCAGTACTTC. Translation gives CSYRPNRQETQYF.

The chain recombines TRBV7-3 with TRBJ2-2; 9 bases line up with TRBD1. The junction had 9 bases not matched to a gene; V was cut back by 5 bases and J by 5 bases. CDR1 is SGHTA, CDR2 FQGTGA, per germline. The CDR3 is 16 residues long. This CDR3 is CASSPGQGLRTGELFF. The CDR3 nucleotides are TGTGCCAGCAGCCCGGGACAGGGTTTGCGGACCGGGGAGCTGTTTTTT.

The CDR3 is CASGPGGFTEAFF. The CDR3 DNA is TGTGCTAGTGGGCCAGGGGGCTTCACTGAAGCTTTCTTT. This chain joins TRBV12-5 and TRBJ1-1, with 8 bases that match TRBD1. Trimming cost V 6 bases and J 4 bases; bases outside gene matches: 4. This CDR3 has 13 residues. Per germline, CDR1 LGHNT and CDR2 FRNRAP.

This rearrangement joins TRBV7-9 to TRBJ2-2; 7 positions agree with TRBD1. The trim removed 11 bases at V and 4 bases at J, leaving 7 bases unmatched. The CDR3 runs to 13 residues. Germline CDR1 reads SEHNR; CDR2 reads FQNEAQ (reference sequence). The CDR3: CAGNRGATGELFF. DNA of the CDR3: TGTGCCGGAAACAGGGGTGCCACCGGGGAGCTGTTTTTT.

The chain is built from TRBV28 and TRBJ2-1; tentatively, D is TRBD1 (6 bases). V lost 4 bases and J lost 0, with 10 bases in between. Germline CDR1 reads MDHEN; CDR2 reads SYDVKM. The CDR3 contains 15 residues. CDR3 nucleotides: TGTGCCAGCAGTTATCAGGGGAGCTCCTACAATGAGCAGTTCTTC. Its translation is CASSYQGSSYNEQFF. Full variable domain (missing parts from reference TRBV28 and TRBJ2-1): DVKVTQSSRYLVKRTGEKVFLECVQDMDHENMFWYRQDPGLGLRLIYFSYDVKMKEKGDIPEGYSVSREKKERFSLILESASTNQTSMYLCASSYQGSSYNEQFFGPGTRLTVL.

This chain links TRBV9 with TRBJ2-1; perhaps TRBD1 as D (6 bases). With 6 bases removed from V and 6 bases from J, the gap between germline ends came to 19 bases. Per the germline V gene, CDR1 is SGDLS and CDR2 is YYNGEE. The CDR3 is 15 amino acids. In DNA, the CDR3 is TGTGCCAGCAACCAGTGGGACAACCCCGGCAATGAGCAGTTCTTC. It encodes CASNQWDNPGNEQFF.

In its sample, this clone was seen once. The V and J genes are TRBV5-1 and TRBJ2-5; 10 bases are a match to TRBD1. This CDR3 comprises 16 residues. Trimming cost V 4 bases and J 5 bases; bases outside gene matches: 11. From germline, CDR1 is SGHRS and CDR2 YFSETQ. CDR3 sequence: CASSAGDRGGGETQYF. The CDR3, as DNA: TGCGCCAGCAGCGCGGGGGACAGGGGAGGAGGTGAGACCCAGTACTTC.

This chain connects TRBV11-2 to TRBJ2-7; D is uncertain. In germline, CDR1 is SGHAT, CDR2 FQNNGV. There are 14 residues in the CDR3. The V gene lost 0 bases and the J gene lost 0 bases, with 6 bases spanning the gap. The CDR3 DNA reads TGTGCCAGCAGCTTAGACAACTTCTCCTACGAGCAGTACTTC. Its translation is CASSLDNFSYEQYF.

As DNA, the CDR3 is TGTGCCAGCGATGACTCCTACAATGAGCAGTTCTTC. Protein sequence: CASDDSYNEQFF. This chain links TRBV2 with TRBJ2-1; D remains unclear. Trimming cost V 8 bases and J 0 bases, with 5 bases left between them. The CDR3 runs 12 residues. Looked up from germline, CDR1 is SNHLY and CDR2 is FYNNEI. Full variable domain (remainder filled in from reference TRBV2 and TRBJ2-1): EPEVTQTPSHQVTQMGQEVILRCVPISNHLYFYWYRQILGQKVEFLVSFYNNEISEKSEIFDDQFSVERPDGSNFTLKIRSTKLEDSAMYFCASDDSYNEQFFGPGTRLTVL.

The chain employs TRBV4-1 and TRBJ2-7; TRBD1 agrees at 8 bases. Germline CDR1 and CDR2: MGHRA and YSYEKL. CDR3 length: 16 amino acids. Unmatched junction bases numbered 7, after V lost 0 bases and J lost 3 bases. CDR3 sequence: CASSQDWGTGSYEQYF. Here the CDR3 DNA reads TGCGCCAGCAGCCAAGATTGGGGGACAGGTAGCTACGAGCAGTACTTC.

The chain uses TRBV19 and TRBJ2-1, with 11 bases identical to TRBD2. V lost 5 bases, J lost 3 bases, and 3 bases stayed unmatched. This CDR3 spans 15 amino acids. Germline V gene lookup returns CDR1 LNHDA and CDR2 SQIVND (reference sequence). The CDR3 sequence is CASSVGTSGYNEQFF. DNA for the CDR3: TGTGCCAGTAGTGTGGGGACTAGCGGCTACAATGAGCAGTTCTTC.

The V gene is TRBV7-8, the J gene TRBJ2-7, with TRBD1 matching over 9 bases. The junction had 7 bases not matched to a gene; V was cut back by 2 bases and J by 5 bases. CDR1 and CDR2 from the germline V gene are SGHVS and FQNEAQ. The length of the CDR3 is 15 residues. CDR3 sequence: CASSLNRDRAHEQYF. The CDR3 region has the DNA TGTGCCAGCAGCTTAAATAGGGACAGGGCCCACGAGCAGTACTTC.

V gene TRBV28 combines with J gene TRBJ1-2, with 9 bases that match TRBD1. Trimming took 11 bases from V and 4 from J; bases not matched to a gene: 5. The CDR3 covers 12 residues. The V gene's germline CDR1 is MDHEN and CDR2 SYDVKM. The CDR3: CAGGTGSYGYTF. CDR3 nucleotide sequence: TGTGCCGGAGGGACAGGGTCCTATGGCTACACCTTC.

The chain is built from TRBV6-4 and TRBJ2-3, with TRBD1 matching 8 bases. The CDR3 loop spans 15 amino acids. After removal of 3 bases from V and 6 bases from J, the junction contained 8 bases not matched to a gene. In germline, CDR1 is MRHNA, CDR2 SNTAGT. CDR3 in amino acids: CASSETGAGIDTQYF. The CDR3 nucleotides read TGTGCCAGCAGTGAGACAGGGGCCGGCATCGATACGCAGTATTTT.

This clone appeared once. V is TRBV18 and J is TRBJ2-7; TRBD2 matches at 7 bases. Looked up from germline, CDR1 is KGHSH and CDR2 is LQKENI. The CDR3 spans 14 residues. Losses at the gene ends were 0 bases for V and 6 bases for J; bases not matched to a gene: 5. The CDR3 is CASSPPVGEGEQYF. DNA of the CDR3: TGTGCCAGCTCACCACCTGTGGGGGAGGGCGAGCAGTACTTC.